This TCR beta chain emerged from a study of cytomegalovirus exposure and HLA in healthy donors (dated by TCRdb to 2016 to 2017). Regarding the research as a whole: In an earlier analysis of roughly 590 of the donors, 250 to 300 Gb of sequence data and 90 million to 130 million unique TCR beta sequences from 180 million or so T cells were reported. An early release covering 550 to 650 HLA-typed donors comprised 250 to 350 gigabases of sequencing data and roughly 86 million unique TCR sequences. Among about 370 genotyped donors of the cohort, an average of approximately 240,000 unique TCR beta nucleotide sequences was sequenced per donor, of which about 19% were non-productive. To decide whether each TCR beta V gene segment behaved as functional or pseudogenic, an earlier analysis of fewer than 750 of the donors relied on high-throughput TCR beta sequencing. About 5 DR-DQ haplotypes were handled as single units for association and clustering, since linkage in the cohort was strong. A later genetic analysis took genome-wide SNP genotypes for about 65% of the 666 donors and used that subset as a discovery cohort. Class I and class II HLA loci were covered by the typing at four-digit resolution. In the later analysis, no new phenotypic data were used to find candidate immune exposures; instead, reliance was placed on TCR beta sequences and their occurrence across donors. Besides the first cohort of 666 subjects, a separate validation cohort made up of 120 different subjects was used. Alongside the repertoire data, information on donor age, sex, ethnicity and CMV serostatus was compiled. The number of donors typed differed by locus, with 629-630 for A, B, C, DRB1 and DQB1, 522 for DQA1, 600 to 610 for DPA1, and 400 to 490 for DPB1. Among the roughly 430 genotyped donors, approximately 82% belonged to the genetic ancestry cluster associated with self-reported Caucasian donors. The T cell repertoires of 666 subjects were profiled by immunosequencing and related to cytomegalovirus serostatus. A later analysis re-examined previously published TCR beta repertoires from 600 to 700 donors and added high-resolution HLA genotyping to investigate patterns of TCR occurrence. The aim of the study was to test whether cataloging public T cell receptors could identify signatures of past pathogen exposure. The study combined high-throughput TCR immunosequencing, statistical association of individual TCRs with disease status, and machine learning to predict cytomegalovirus infection status. All discovery cohort repertoires had been generated using a single sequencing platform.

The cohort consisted of fewer than 700 healthy bone marrow donors. At the time of sampling, all cohort members were nominally healthy, though unrecorded immune exposures were likely present. The donor was CMV seronegative and was included in the group of approximately 350 seronegative cohort members. Every donor gave a peripheral blood sample, and the peripheral blood mononuclear cells from that sample were used for TCR beta sequencing. Genomic DNA extraction from the blood cell samples was performed with the Qiagen DNeasy Blood Extraction Kit. Comments on this clone: Its recognized antigen is unknown. No quality values exist for individual bases; no much larger clone is one base distant.

Overall results and qualifications from the work: Correlated functional status among segregating V segments might be attributable to linkage disequilibrium, but an unknown experimental factor could not be ruled out. A cluster of highly shared sequence variants was judged likely to be a technical artifact of the sequencing pipeline. In both the original and validation cohorts, the classifier was reported to diagnose cytomegalovirus status with high specificity and sensitivity. A further reported finding was that TCR beta sequences accurately predicted the HLA-A and HLA-B alleles for most subjects in the first cohort. Around 16 rarely observed V segments, including chromosome 9 orphons, were excluded from the earlier analysis of just under 600 of the donors because counts were too low. Presence/absence analyses assumed roughly uniform sequencing depth across donors, an assumption that may not hold. V-gene and J-gene trimming of TCR beta chains was associated with a missense DCLRE1C variant in a later genetic analysis, and the association was replicated in an independent cohort. In an earlier analysis of 500 to 650 of the donors, most TCR beta V segments appeared in productive rearrangements about 87% or about 30% of the time, broadly matching IMGT annotations. A later analysis found that TCR association rates varied across HLA loci, with DRB1 alleles showing the most associated TCRs and HLA-C alleles the fewest. Because some donors lacked HLA typing at each locus, the association tests relied only on the typed subset. In a later analysis, 15,000 to 20,000 TCR beta sequences were associated with specific HLA alleles at a false discovery rate of 0.05. According to a later genetic analysis, donors in an Asian-associated ancestry cluster had fewer N-insertions in productive TCRs than the approximately 700-donor mean. In a later analysis, most CMV-associated TCR beta chains were found to appear HLA-restricted, with HLA associations seemingly driven largely by CMV exposure. According to the authors, the approach could potentially be generalized to other disease states and immunological phenotypes. While some public TCRs were present in many individuals, most TCR sequences turned up only very rarely across donors. A total of 150 to 200 TCR beta chains were listed by the study as associated with cytomegalovirus. In a later analysis, several top co-occurrence clusters were reported to appear linked to parvovirus B19, influenza, CMV and Epstein-Barr virus. Strong co-occurrence of HLA alleles, especially DR and DQ, made assigning TCR associations to individual alleles difficult. A later analysis found that HLA-associated TCR beta chains were more clonally expanded and had lower generation probabilities than equally common non-associated chains. Immune exposure information for the cohort was limited to CMV serostatus. In vitro tests confirmed that a few of the cytomegalovirus-associated TCR beta chains recognize cytomegalovirus antigens. Only TCR beta chains were sequenced in this cohort, and the absence of alpha or paired-chain data limited detectable features.

The library was made by the immunoSEQ multiplex PCR assay. The multiplex PCR relied on a mix of 60 forward primers for TCR Vbeta segments and 13 reverse primers for TCR Jbeta segments. A multiplex PCR assay on genomic DNA amplified the CDR3 region of rearranged TCR beta genes. The Illumina HiSeq System was used to sequence the amplified TCR beta libraries as 87-base-pair reads. The published analysis was carried out like this. A later analysis counted about 80 million unique TCR beta chains across the 700 or so repertoires, and some 11 million of these chains were shared by at least two donors. Raw reads were error-corrected and collapsed into unique sequences with a nearest-neighbor algorithm that merged closely related sequences to remove PCR and sequencing errors. To assign V, D and J gene segments, CDR3 sequences were aligned to IMGT reference sequences. Each retained sequence needed at least a six-nucleotide match to both a V gene segment and a J gene segment. Rearrangements were classified as productive when the CDR3 lacked stop codons and remained in frame with V and J, and all other rearrangements were classified as non-productive. CDR3 was defined according to IMGT convention as the region running from the second conserved V-encoded cysteine to the conserved J-encoded phenylalanine. The earlier analysis of about 590 of the donors excluded sequences that lacked an unambiguous match to a single V gene segment. In an earlier analysis of approximately 590 of the donors, V segments were called functional above 56.7% productive rearrangements and were called segregating when the between-donor standard deviation exceeded 5%. To diagnose cytomegalovirus status from the catalog of TCR beta chain sequences, a statistical classification framework was built. In a later analysis, V and J genes were assigned by comparing TCR nucleotide sequences against IMGT/GENE-DB human TR gene sequences. In a later analysis, CDR3 sequences and most-parsimonious VDJ recombination scenarios were assigned using the TCRdist pipeline. In a later analysis, each TCR beta chain was defined by its CDR3 amino acid sequence together with its V-gene family, and reads without a unique V-gene family were excluded. As a way to deal with suspected cross-contamination and a sequencing artifact, a later analysis dropped approximately 570 nucleotide sequences that were highly shared and had low generation probability. In a later analysis, a clonal expansion index for each public chain was calculated from normalized within-repertoire ranks of inferred template counts. In a later analysis, generation probabilities were computed using a VDJ recombination model fitted to out-of-frame rearrangements, and the results were checked against IGoR. Hypergeometric tests were used in a later analysis to score TCR-TCR, TCR-HLA and TCR-CMV co-occurrence, with a repertoire-size bias correction applied to the TCR pairs. To estimate false discovery rates, a later analysis permuted the HLA or CMV assignments 20 times. In a later analysis, co-occurring TCRs were grouped using DBSCAN, with TCRdist sequence similarity added in when clustering inside HLA-allele-positive subsets. For co-occurrence clustering, repertoires with fewer than 30,000 or more than 120,000 public chains were excluded, along with about five repertoires with anomalous nucleotide sharing. TCRdb took this table from immuneACCESS and kept in-frame rearrangements with V and J called. Such tables lack part of the clones; where checked against another copy, unresolved V genes explain under half of the gap, and the rest is unexplained. V, J and clone size were drawn from that table, and D and trimming were deduced from the DNA. This sample is represented by around 150,000 clones; about 76% of them were singletons. The biggest ten clones account for approximately 4% of the sample.

The material sequenced was PBMCs. The sequence was obtained from a man aged 18 to 30 in good health and CMV-seronegative.

DNA sequence: TGTGCCAGCGGGAGCTACGAGCAGTACTTC. This gives the protein CASGSYEQYF. Recombination connected TRBV6-1 to TRBJ2-7; TRBD2 is perhaps the D gene, given 5 matching bases. CDR1 MNHNS and CDR2 SASEGT are derived from the germline V gene. The junction carries 5 bases between V and J, which are trimmed by 8 bases and 3 bases respectively. Inclusive of the bounding cysteine and phenylalanine, the CDR3 is 10 residues long. The DNA shown is the 30-base CDR3, in frame from base 1.